These 7 T cell receptor beta chains came from one sample sequenced in a study of shared clonotypes between healthy human individuals. Using immunoSEQ multiplex PCR, the repertoire was profiled, and TCRdb retains in-frame clones only, with some absent. Among approximately 530,000 clones, 95% to 96% were seen once, and the ten largest hold about 0.06%. The sample consisted of naive CD4+ T cells sorted from blood. The subset denotes: CD45RA+ positively selected. Receptors originate from a woman aged 25 to 39 in good health.

This clone was detected once. V is TRBV18 and J is TRBJ2-7; TRBD2 might be the D (6 bases). V lost 4 bases to trimming and J lost 1 base, with 20 bases between them. Per the germline V gene, CDR1 is KGHSH and CDR2 is LQKENI. The CDR3 runs to 17 residues. CDR3 DNA sequence: TGTGCCAGCTCACAGTTTTCGGGACTGCTTTTATCCTACGAGCAGTACTTC. Translating it yields CASSQFSGLLLSYEQYF.

This rearrangement joins TRBV2 to TRBJ2-6; D perhaps matches TRBD2 (8 bases). Germline CDR1 SNHLY, CDR2 FYNNEI. Between the trimmed V and J ends, which lost 4 bases and 0 bases, there was a span of 22 bases. CDR3 length equals 20 residues. The CDR3 sequence is CASSGRGGQTGPSGANVLTF. As DNA, the CDR3 is TGTGCCAGCAGTGGCCGGGGGGGACAGACGGGCCCCTCTGGGGCCAACGTCCTGACTTTC. Full variable domain (remainder filled in from reference TRBV2 and TRBJ2-6): EPEVTQTPSHQVTQMGQEVILRCVPISNHLYFYWYRQILGQKVEFLVSFYNNEISEKSEIFDDQFSVERPDGSNFTLKIRSTKLEDSAMYFCASSGRGGQTGPSGANVLTFGAGSRLTVL.

The chain uses TRBV5-1 and TRBJ1-2; tentative D call: TRBD1 (5 bases). Germline lookup yields CDR1 SGHRS and CDR2 YFSETQ. The CDR3 is 14 residues long. Trimming took off 2 bases at V and 5 bases at J, with 13 bases between the two ends. DNA of the CDR3: TGCGCCAGCAGCTTCTTGGGGACGGATTATGGCTACACCTTC. Its translation: CASSFLGTDYGYTF.

A remark on this clone: This CDR3 is also generated by other DNA sequences in the sample. This chain connects TRBV6-5 to TRBJ2-6, with D tentatively TRBD1 (6 bases). Germline values: CDR1 MNHEY, CDR2 SVGAGI. This CDR3 spans 16 amino acids. Between the trimmed V and J ends, which lost 1 base and 1 base, there was a span of 8 bases. The CDR3 reads CASSYLGGSGANVLTF. Here the CDR3 DNA reads TGTGCCAGCAGTTACTTAGGGGGATCTGGGGCCAACGTCCTGACTTTC.

V gene TRBV28 combines with J gene TRBJ1-2; unclear D gene. V lost 4 bases to trimming and J lost 2 bases, with 17 bases between them. The V gene's germline CDR1 is MDHEN and CDR2 SYDVKM. CDR3 length: 16 residues. CDR3 amino acids: CASSSTTGLLNYGYTF. CDR3 DNA sequence: TGTGCCAGCAGTTCCACGACGGGTCTCTTAAACTATGGCTACACCTTC.

This clone was recorded a few times. The chain combines TRBV7-8 with TRBJ1-2, with 8 bases matching TRBD1. The V gene end was trimmed by 2 bases and the J gene end by 2 bases; junction bases not matched to a gene: 7. The CDR3 extends over 16 amino acids. The germline CDR1 and CDR2 sequences are SGHVS and FQNEAQ. The CDR3 region has the DNA TGTGCCAGCAGCTTAACTGTTCAGGGGGCCAACTATGGCTACACCTTC. This sequence encodes CASSLTVQGANYGYTF.

This sequence joins TRBV28 and TRBJ2-7, with 7 bases that match TRBD2. From germline, CDR1 is MDHEN and CDR2 SYDVKM. V gave up 3 bases and J gave up 3 bases; unmatched junction bases: 5. The CDR3 loop spans 14 amino acids. CDR3 sequence reads: CASSLGGRYYEQYF. The CDR3 nucleotides read TGTGCCAGCAGTTTGGGAGGGCGATACTACGAGCAGTACTTC.